Given below is one TCR beta chain in context. Primers included in the PCR were 60 Vbeta and 13 Jbeta primers. TCRdb's copy holds only in-frame clones and misses some; the assay was immunoSEQ multiplex PCR. This table has approximately 100,000 clones, roughly 82% appearing once. This entry is derived from a study of cytomegalovirus exposure and HLA in healthy donors. This receptor was taken from a male donor in good health and CMV-seropositive. The sample comprised PBMCs.

The CDR3: CAWSIAGSTDTQYF. The CDR3 coding sequence is TGTGCCTGGAGTATAGCGGGAAGCACAGATACGCAGTATTTT. The rearrangement joins TRBV30 to TRBJ2-3, with 8 bases lining up with TRBD2. CDR3 length: 14 residues. The V and J ends lost 2 bases and 0 bases, in that order; junction bases with no gene match: 1. Germline-derived CDR1 and CDR2 are GTSNPN and SVGIG (reference sequence).